The 14 T cell receptor beta chains given below trace back to one sample, sequenced in a study of PD-1 blockade in classical Hodgkin lymphoma. Clones were sequenced by immunoSEQ multiplex PCR, and TCRdb holds only the in-frame ones, with some missing. The table shows 80,000 to 100,000 clones, with 80% to 95% occurring only once. Every patient had relapsed following autologous stem cell transplantation, and cohorts differed in brentuximab vedotin exposure. Sequences were derived from peripheral blood mononuclear cells (PBMCs), sampled at baseline. Receptors originate from a human donor with classical Hodgkin lymphoma.

The chain combines TRBV9 with TRBJ2-5, with TRBD1 matching over 9 bases. This CDR3 comprises 15 residues. Germline assignment: CDR1 SGDLS and CDR2 YYNGEE. V gave up 4 bases and J gave up 5 bases; unmatched junction bases: 9. CDR3 residues: CASSPPGTGLETQYF. The CDR3, as DNA: TGTGCCAGCAGCCCACCCGGGACAGGGTTGGAGACCCAGTACTTC.

V gene TRBV6-5 combines with J gene TRBJ1-1; D may be TRBD1 (5 bases). From germline, CDR1 is MNHEY and CDR2 SVGAGI. The CDR3 is 13 amino acids. V dropped 2 bases and J dropped 8 bases, with 12 bases sitting between them. As DNA, the CDR3 is TGTGCCAGCAGTTACGGGGGAGGGCGCGAAGCTTTCTTT. It is translated as CASSYGGGREAFF.

The chain carries TRBV14 and TRBJ1-4; no definite D call. With 3 bases removed from V and 4 bases from J, the gap between germline ends came to 9 bases. Germline loops: CDR1 SGHDN, CDR2 FVKESK. This CDR3 spans 14 amino acids. CDR3 residues: CASSQNRFNEKLFF. CDR3 bases: TGTGCCAGCAGCCAGAACAGATTTAATGAAAAACTGTTTTTT. Full variable domain (outside the CDR3, taken from reference TRBV14 and TRBJ1-4): EAGVTQFPSHSVIEKGQTVTLRCDPISGHDNLYWYRRVMGKEIKFLLHFVKESKQDESGMPNNRFLAERTGGTYSTLKVQPAELEDSGVYFCASSQNRFNEKLFFGSGTQLSVL.

This clone appeared a single time. The V call is TRBV27, the J call TRBJ2-1; D perhaps matches TRBD2 (6 bases). The CDR3 runs to 15 residues. Trimming shortened V by 8 bases and J by 6 bases, and 20 bases separated the two germline ends. The germline V gene has CDR1 MNHEY and CDR2 SMNVEV (reference sequence). The CDR3 DNA sequence: TGTGCCAGCGGGGAGCAGGGAGGAACTTTCAATGAGCAGTTCTTC. Amino acid sequence: CASGEQGGTFNEQFF.

This chain links TRBV28 with TRBJ2-7; D call uncertain. The CDR3 has 14 residues. The V gene lost 6 bases and the J gene lost 6 bases, with 18 bases spanning the gap. Per germline, CDR1 MDHEN and CDR2 SYDVKM. DNA of the CDR3: TGTGCCAGCAGCTCTATACACTTCGGCACCGAGCAGTACTTC. It codes for CASSSIHFGTEQYF.

This chain joins TRBV27 and TRBJ2-7; perhaps TRBD1 as D (6 bases). This CDR3 comprises 14 residues. The germline gives CDR1 MNHEY, CDR2 SMNVEV (reference sequence). Trimming took off 2 bases at V and 2 bases at J, with 10 bases between the two ends. This CDR3 is CASSLGQYPYEQYF. CDR3 in DNA: TGTGCCAGCAGTTTAGGACAGTACCCCTACGAGCAGTACTTC.

The gene calls are TRBV5-4 and TRBJ1-1; D remains unclear. V gave up 5 bases and J gave up 6 bases, with 14 bases separating them. This CDR3 comprises 13 residues. From germline, CDR1 is SGHNT and CDR2 YYREEE (reference sequence). CDR3 in amino acids: CASSSTREPEAFF. CDR3 nucleotides: TGTGCCAGCAGTTCAACACGGGAACCTGAAGCTTTCTTT.

This clone was counted once. The gene calls are TRBV28 and TRBJ1-2; D perhaps matches TRBD1 (6 bases). Germline V lookup: CDR1 MDHEN, CDR2 SYDVKM. The ends were cut back, 3 bases at V and 2 bases at J, with 13 bases in the middle. This CDR3 region has 15 residues. CDR3 coding DNA: TGTGCCAGCAGTTTTTTTCCAGGGGTAAACTATGGCTACACCTTC. Its protein product is CASSFFPGVNYGYTF.

The rearrangement uses TRBV7-9 and TRBJ2-1; D is unclear. Trimming pared 0 bases from V and 3 bases from J, leaving 12 bases between. The CDR3 runs to 16 residues. Germline V gene data show CDR1 as SEHNR and CDR2 as FQNEAQ (reference sequence). CDR3 bases: TGTGCCAGCAGCTTAGCGTTATCATTAGGCTACAATGAGCAGTTCTTC. Protein product: CASSLALSLGYNEQFF.

The rearrangement links TRBV6-5 to TRBJ2-3; D may be TRBD1 (6 bases). Deletions cut 4 bases from V and 2 bases from J, with 16 bases between. Germline CDR1 MNHEY, CDR2 SVGAGI. CDR3 length: 16 amino acids. DNA for the CDR3: TGTGCCAGCAGTTCCCCGACAGGAAGGTTCACAGATACGCAGTATTTT. It translates to CASSSPTGRFTDTQYF.

On this clone itself: Other DNA sequences in this specimen translate into the identical CDR3. The chain combines TRBV7-9 with TRBJ2-2; no firm D call. Germline V CDR1 and CDR2: SEHNR, FQNEAQ (reference sequence). The CDR3 runs 11 residues. V dropped 6 bases and J dropped 5 bases, with 4 bases sitting between them. CDR3 in DNA: TGTGCCAGCAGGAATACCGGGGAGCTGTTTTTT. It translates to CASRNTGELFF.

This chain uses TRBV18 with TRBJ1-2; no definite D call. Germline-derived CDR1 and CDR2 are KGHSH and LQKENI. V was clipped by 4 bases and J by 6 bases, with 18 bases between them. The CDR3 length is 15 residues. The CDR3 DNA reads TGTGCCAGCTCACTCTCCCCCCGGCAGGAAAATGGCTACACCTTC. Its protein product is CASSLSPRQENGYTF.

This chain uses TRBV28 with TRBJ1-2, with TRBD1 matching 8 bases. Trimming removed 6 bases from V and 5 bases from J; junction bases left unmatched: 8. The V gene's germline CDR1 is MDHEN and CDR2 SYDVKM. This CDR3 comprises 14 residues. The CDR3 sequence: CASREDRGGYGYTF. CDR3 coding DNA: TGTGCCAGCAGAGAAGACAGGGGTGGGTATGGCTACACCTTC.

The chain couples TRBV14 to TRBJ2-5, with a possible D match to TRBD1 (6 bases). The CDR3 is made up of 15 amino acids. Trimming cost V 0 bases and J 5 bases, with 13 bases left between them. Germline assignment: CDR1 SGHDN and CDR2 FVKESK. The DNA of the CDR3 is TGTGCCAGCAGCCAAGATGTAGGCGGACAGGAGACCCAGTACTTC. Its protein is CASSQDVGGQETQYF.